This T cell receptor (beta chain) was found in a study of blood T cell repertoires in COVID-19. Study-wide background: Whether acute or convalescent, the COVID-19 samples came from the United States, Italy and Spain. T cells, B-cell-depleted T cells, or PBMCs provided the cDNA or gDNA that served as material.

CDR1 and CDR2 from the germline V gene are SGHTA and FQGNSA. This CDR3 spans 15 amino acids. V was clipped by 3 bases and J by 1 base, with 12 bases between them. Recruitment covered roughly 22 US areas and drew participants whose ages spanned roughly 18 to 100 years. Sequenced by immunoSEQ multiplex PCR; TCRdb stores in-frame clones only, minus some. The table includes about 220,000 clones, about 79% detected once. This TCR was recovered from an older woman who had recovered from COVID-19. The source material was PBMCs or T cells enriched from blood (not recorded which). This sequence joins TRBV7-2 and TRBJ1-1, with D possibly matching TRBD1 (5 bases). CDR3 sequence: CASSLLGGGNTEAFF. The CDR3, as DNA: TGTGCCAGCAGCTTGCTTGGGGGAGGGAACACTGAAGCTTTCTTT.